The 25 T cell receptor beta chains in this list originate from one sample, sequenced in a study of T cells in Graves' hyperthyroidism and ophthalmopathy. RNA transcripts provided the source from which TCR beta CDR3 regions were amplified. A first-round RT-PCR of the TCR CDR3 used the HTBI primer set. TCRdb ran MiXCR on the multiplex PCR reads and lists one entry per CDR3 protein. Here the sample spans about 130,000 distinct CDR3 sequences, roughly a fifth being singletons. The sample comprised blood. These receptors originate from a woman aged 50 to 60 with Graves' hyperthyroidism that later progressed to Graves' ophthalmopathy.

The sample holds many counts of this clonotype. J is TRBJ2-5 and V is TRBV11-3; tentatively, D is TRBD2 (5 bases). Germline values: CDR1 SGHNT, CDR2 YENEEA. V was trimmed by 10 bases and J by 2 bases, leaving 14 bases between them. The CDR3 is 13 amino acids. CDR3 DNA: TGTGCCACTAGCCTCGAACTTCAAGAGACCCAGTACTTC. Translated, it gives CATSLELQETQYF.

This clonotype was counted ten times or more. The chain combines TRBV6-1 with TRBJ2-5, with no clear D. V dropped 5 bases and J dropped 4 bases, with 17 bases sitting between them. The germline V gene encodes CDR1 MNHNS and CDR2 SASEGT. There are 15 residues in the CDR3. DNA of the CDR3: TGTGCCAGCAGTCCCCAACACCTGGGTGGAGAGACCCAGTACTTC. This sequence encodes CASSPQHLGGETQYF.

The chain recombines TRBV28 with TRBJ2-7; 7 bases match TRBD1. The CDR3 runs 12 residues. Germline assignment: CDR1 MDHEN and CDR2 SYDVKM. V shed 7 bases, J shed 4 bases, and the junction held 4 bases outside the gene matches. The CDR3 loop reads CASKGTAYEQYF. For the CDR3, the DNA is TGTGCCAGCAAAGGGACAGCTTACGAGCAGTACTTC.

This clonotype was counted only a few times. The gene calls are TRBV6-1 and TRBJ1-2; D may be TRBD1 (5 bases). Germline V gene data show CDR1 as MNHNS and CDR2 as SASEGT. This CDR3 has 11 amino acids. Deletions cut 10 bases from V and 4 bases from J, with 10 bases between. The CDR3 bases are TGTGCCACAGTAGGGGTCTATGGCTACACCTTC. Amino acid sequence: CATVGVYGYTF.

This clonotype was counted a few times. This sequence joins TRBV28 and TRBJ1-1; 10 positions match TRBD1. J was trimmed by 0 bases and V by 4 bases; bases with no gene match: 8. CDR1 and CDR2 from the germline V gene are MDHEN and SYDVKM. The CDR3 spans 17 residues. The CDR3 DNA sequence: TGTGCCAGCAGTTCCGCCGGGACAGGGGCCCTGAACACTGAAGCTTTCTTT. Protein product: CASSSAGTGALNTEAFF.

The table lists this clonotype with many counts. The chain joins TRBV10-3 to TRBJ2-3; either TRBD1 or TRBD2 may supply D (5 bases each). The CDR3 is made up of 16 amino acids. Trimming shortened V by 0 bases and J by 2 bases, and 12 bases separated the two germline ends. Per the germline V gene, CDR1 is ENHRY and CDR2 is SYGVKD. For the CDR3, the DNA is TGTGCCATCAGTGAGTCGGGGGATACTACCACAGATACGCAGTATTTT. The encoded protein is CAISESGDTTTDTQYF.

This clonotype was detected ten times or more. The CDR3: CASSFSGGTHEQFF. CDR3 DNA sequence: TGCGCCAGCAGCTTCTCGGGAGGAACGCATGAGCAGTTCTTC. This rearrangement joins TRBV5-1 to TRBJ2-1; 7 nucleotides agree with TRBD2. Germline V lookup: CDR1 SGHRS, CDR2 YFSETQ. The CDR3 runs to 14 residues. V lost 2 bases and J lost 8; bases outside the gene matches: 7.

This clonotype was seen at least ten times. This rearrangement joins TRBV2 to TRBJ2-1, with a weak D call TRBD2 (5 bases). The V gene lost 7 bases and the J gene lost 7 bases, with 17 bases spanning the gap. Per germline, CDR1 SNHLY and CDR2 FYNNEI. The CDR3 is 14 residues long. The DNA for the CDR3 is TGTGCCAGCACCCCGTCGGGGTATAGTAATGAGCAGTTCTTC. Protein sequence: CASTPSGYSNEQFF.

This clonotype was recorded at least ten times. The DNA of the CDR3 is TGCAGTGCTAGAGGACCGGGACAGGGGGAAAAACTGTTTTTT. Encoded protein: CSARGPGQGEKLFF. The gene calls are TRBV20-1 and TRBJ1-4, with 10 nucleotides matching TRBD1. In germline, CDR1 is DFQATT, CDR2 SNEGSKA (reference sequence). This CDR3 comprises 14 residues. V gave up 1 base and J gave up 8 bases; unmatched junction bases: 4.

The gene calls are TRBV14 and TRBJ2-3; D gene ambiguous. The CDR3 has 14 residues. The germline V and J ends were trimmed by 0 bases and 5 bases, with 9 bases remaining between them. The germline gives CDR1 SGHDN, CDR2 FVKESK. The CDR3 DNA sequence: TGTGCCAGCAGCCAAGATTTTCTTTTAGATACGCAGTATTTT. It is translated as CASSQDFLLDTQYF.

This clonotype was detected many times. The chain couples TRBV7-6 to TRBJ2-5; D might be TRBD2 (6 bases). There are 14 residues in the CDR3. Germline assignment: CDR1 SGHVS and CDR2 FNYEAQ. V was shortened by 4 bases and J by 4 bases, with 13 bases between the two germline ends. CDR3 nucleotides: TGTGCCAGCAGCTGGGCTAGGGGAGGAGAGACCCAGTACTTC. Translated: CASSWARGGETQYF.

This clonotype was seen ten or more times. V gene TRBV20-1 combines with J gene TRBJ1-1, with D maybe TRBD1 (6 bases). The CDR3 runs 13 residues. The V end lost 0 bases, the J end lost 11 bases, and 16 bases lay between the germline ends. Germline CDR1 is DFQATT and CDR2 is SNEGSKA (reference sequence). CDR3 bases: TGCAGTGCTAGAGATGGGCCGGGGGCGGACGCTTTCTTT. This codes for CSARDGPGADAFF.

The rearrangement uses TRBV14 and TRBJ1-1; D gene ambiguous. Germline V gives CDR1 SGHDN, CDR2 FVKESK. V lost 5 bases, J lost 1 base, and 8 bases lay in between. The CDR3 is 13 residues long. The CDR3 DNA reads TGTGCCAGCAGCGGGTCGGCGAACACTGAAGCTTTCTTT. This codes for CASSGSANTEAFF.

Regarding this clonotype: A much larger clone sits a single nucleotide away, making a read error possible. V gene TRBV10-3 combines with J gene TRBJ2-5, with TRBD2 matching over 7 bases. CDR1 and CDR2 from the germline V gene are ENHRY and SYGVKD. J lost 7 bases, V lost 8 bases, and 16 bases had no gene match. This CDR3 is built from 15 residues. The CDR3 region is CAIGIGGTVGGTQYF. The CDR3 bases are TGTGCCATCGGTATCGGGGGGACGGTGGGAGGGACCCAGTACTTC.

V is TRBV15 and J is TRBJ1-2; D may be TRBD1 (6 bases). V shed 4 bases and J shed 8 bases, with 26 bases lying between them. The germline gives CDR1 LNHNV, CDR2 YYDKDF (reference sequence). The CDR3 length is 17 residues. The CDR3 region has the DNA TGTGCCACCAGCACGAACAGGGCAGGGTGGGGACTACGGGGCTACACCTTC. Protein sequence: CATSTNRAGWGLRGYTF.

The chain combines TRBV27 with TRBJ2-5; D is undetermined. Per the germline V gene, CDR1 is MNHEY and CDR2 is SMNVEV (reference sequence). The CDR3 totals 12 residues. Trimming shortened V by 5 bases and J by 5 bases, and 9 bases separated the two germline ends. CDR3 bases: TGTGCCAGCAGTCCCTCTCTGGAGACCCAGTACTTC. This encodes CASSPSLETQYF.

This clonotype was observed at least ten times. The CDR3 spells CASSLPSDTQYF. CDR3 in DNA: TGCGCCAGCAGCTTGCCTTCAGATACGCAGTATTTT. The chain employs TRBV5-1 and TRBJ2-3; D unresolved. This CDR3 has 12 amino acids. V shed 1 base and J shed 4 bases, with 4 bases lying between them. Per the germline V gene, CDR1 is SGHRS and CDR2 is YFSETQ.

This clonotype occurred many times. V gene TRBV7-3 combines with J gene TRBJ2-2; TRBD2 agrees at 9 bases. Germline V gene data show CDR1 as SGHTA and CDR2 as FQGTGA. Trimming removed 2 bases from V and 6 bases from J; junction bases left unmatched: 7. This CDR3 spans 16 amino acids. Written as DNA, the CDR3 is TGTGCCAGCAGCTTACAGGCTAGCGGGACATCCGGGGAGCTGTTTTTT. Amino acid sequence: CASSLQASGTSGELFF.

For this clonotype: With a much larger clone just one base away, this may be a read error. Lacking the conserved final phenylalanine or tryptophan, this CDR3 likely reflects a read error. This chain links TRBV3-1 with TRBJ2-2; D ambiguous. This CDR3 has 15 amino acids. Germline V lookup: CDR1 LGHDT, CDR2 YNNKEL (reference sequence). V lost 2 bases and J lost 0, with 7 bases in between. The CDR3 reads CASSQREANTGELFL. CDR3 coding DNA: TGTGCCAGCAGCCAAAGGGAAGCGAACACCGGGGAGCTGTTTCTT.

The chain combines TRBV6-6 with TRBJ2-3, with D perhaps TRBD1 (6 bases). Germline values: CDR1 MNHNY, CDR2 SVGAGI (reference sequence). The V end was cut by 9 bases, the J end by 2 bases, with 9 bases between. This CDR3 is 12 amino acids long. The CDR3 DNA is TGTGCCAGTACAGGGTCCACAGATACGCAGTATTTT. Protein: CASTGSTDTQYF.

With respect to this clonotype: A much larger clone sits a single nucleotide away, making a read error possible. The rearrangement joins TRBV20-1 to TRBJ2-5; D is unclear. This CDR3 spans 15 amino acids. V shed 0 bases and J shed 1 base, with 12 bases lying between them. CDR1 and CDR2 (germline): DFQATT, SNEGSKA (reference sequence). The CDR3 loop reads CSARDSFDLQETQYF. CDR3 coding DNA: TGCAGTGCTAGAGACTCTTTTGATCTCCAAGAGACCCAGTACTTC.

In this sample, this clonotype turned up many times. This sequence joins TRBV28 and TRBJ2-3, with D possibly being TRBD1 (5 bases). Germline CDR1 MDHEN, CDR2 SYDVKM. V was clipped by 5 bases and J by 6 bases, with 15 bases between them. This CDR3 has 14 amino acids. The CDR3 DNA reads as TGTGCCAGCAGTAGGGCAGGGAAGATGGATACGCAGTATTTT. Translation: CASSRAGKMDTQYF.

In this sample, this clonotype turned up many times. This chain links TRBV2 with TRBJ2-2; a possible D gene is TRBD2 (5 bases). This CDR3 has 15 amino acids. Germline lookup yields CDR1 SNHLY and CDR2 FYNNEI. The V end was cut by 2 bases, the J end by 0 bases, with 7 bases between. The CDR3 here is CASSERGPNTGELFF. For the CDR3, the DNA is TGTGCCAGCAGTGAACGCGGGCCGAACACCGGGGAGCTGTTTTTT.

This clonotype appeared a single time. The chain is built from TRBV24-1 and TRBJ1-6, with D unclear. CDR1 and CDR2 from the germline V gene are KGHDR and SFDVKD. V was trimmed by 3 bases and J by 5 bases, leaving 16 bases between them. The CDR3 totals 17 residues. Here the CDR3 DNA reads TGTGCCACCAGTGATCCCGTACAGTTCGTTAATAATTCACCCCTCCACTTT. Translation gives CATSDPVQFVNNSPLHF.

This clonotype was seen only a few times. This chain uses TRBV7-9 with TRBJ1-4; 7 bases agree with TRBD1. This CDR3 region has 14 residues. The germline gives CDR1 SEHNR, CDR2 FQNEAQ (reference sequence). The trim removed 8 bases at V and 7 bases at J, leaving 10 bases unmatched. The CDR3 sequence is CASETGTVPEKLFF. The CDR3 nucleotides read TGTGCCAGCGAAACCGGGACAGTGCCTGAAAAACTGTTTTTT.